This T cell receptor beta chain was documented in a study of blood T cell repertoires in COVID-19. For the study at large: Samples representing acute and convalescent COVID-19 were sourced from the United States, Italy and Spain.

Per the original data handling: Reference gene primers were amplified, and this amplification served to estimate nucleated cell counts. The protocol was immunoSEQ multiplex PCR, while the TCRdb copy is restricted to in-frame clones and leaves out a portion. V, J and clone size are taken as reported in that table, and D and trimming were inferred from the DNA itself. The sample lists tens of thousands of clones, approximately 81% occurring once. The CDR3 has 14 residues. V lost 9 bases and J 2 bases, leaving 16 bases between the germline ends. The germline CDR1 and CDR2 sequences are MNHEY and SVGAGI.

The material sequenced was peripheral blood. The chain has TRBV6-5 and TRBJ1-1, with D possibly matching TRBD1 (5 bases). The receptor was derived from an elderly woman with acute or convalescent COVID-19. The CDR3 coding sequence is TGTGCCAGTACAGGAAGACTGGTAAACACTGAAGCTTTCTTT. It encodes CASTGRLVNTEAFF.